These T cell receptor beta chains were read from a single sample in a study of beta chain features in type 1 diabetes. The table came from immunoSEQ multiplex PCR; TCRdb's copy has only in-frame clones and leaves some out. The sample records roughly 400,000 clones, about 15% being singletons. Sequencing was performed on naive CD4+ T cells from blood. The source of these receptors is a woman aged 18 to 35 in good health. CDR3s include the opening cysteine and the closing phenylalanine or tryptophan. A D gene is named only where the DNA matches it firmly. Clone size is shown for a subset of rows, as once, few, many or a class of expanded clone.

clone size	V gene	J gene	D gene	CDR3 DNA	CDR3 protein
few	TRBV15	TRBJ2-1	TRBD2	TGTGCCACCGGGCGGGAGGGACGGAATGAGCAGTTCTTC	CATGREGRNEQFF
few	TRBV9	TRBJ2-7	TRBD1	TGTGCCAGCAGTCTGACCGGGACAGGGTCATACGAGCAGTACTTC	CASSLTGTGSYEQYF
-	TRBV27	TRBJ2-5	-	TGTGCCAGCAGGATGAGACCCTCGCTCAGGAGGGAGACCCAGTACTTC	CASRMRPSLRRETQYF
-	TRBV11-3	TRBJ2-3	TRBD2	TGTGCCAGCAGCCCGGGAGGGGGGAATACAGATACGCAGTATTTT	CASSPGGGNTDTQYF
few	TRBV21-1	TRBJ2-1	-	TGTGCCAGCACCCCACCTCAGTGGGAGGGCCCCTACAATGAGCAGTTCTTC	CASTPPQWEGPYNEQFF
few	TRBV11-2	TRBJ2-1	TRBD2	TGTGCCAGCAGCTTACAGAAGCCTAGCGGAAAATTCAATGAGCAGTTCTTC	CASSLQKPSGKFNEQFF
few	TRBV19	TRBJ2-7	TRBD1	TGTGCCGTGCGGGGACAGGCGCCCTACGAGCAGTACTTC	CAVRGQAPYEQYF
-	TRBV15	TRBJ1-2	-	TGTGCCACCAGCAGCCCCAGGGGAACGGGGGGCTACACCTTC	CATSSPRGTGGYTF
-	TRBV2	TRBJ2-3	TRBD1	TGTGCCAGCAGCAGGAGGACAGGGGGCGGAGATACGCAGTATTTT	CASSRRTGGGDTQYF
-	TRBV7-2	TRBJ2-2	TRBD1	TGTGCCAGCAGCTCGGGACAGACGAACACCGGGGAGCTGTTTTTT	CASSSGQTNTGELFF
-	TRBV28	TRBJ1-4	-	TGTGCCAGCAGTCAAGGGGATTGGGATGAAAAACTGTTTTTT	CASSQGDWDEKLFF
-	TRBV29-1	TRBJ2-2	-	TGCAGCACCCGACCGGGTGCGAACACCGGGGAGCTGTTTTTT	CSTRPGANTGELFF
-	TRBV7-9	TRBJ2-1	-	TGTGCCAGCAGCTCACCGGGAGTAAGAGGCAATGAGCAGTTCTTC	CASSSPGVRGNEQFF
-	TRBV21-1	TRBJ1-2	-	TGTGCCAGCAGCCCGACGTCTACAGGGGGTCTAGCCTATGGCTACACCTTC	CASSPTSTGGLAYGYTF
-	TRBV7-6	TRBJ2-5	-	TGTGCCAGCAGCCAACAAGAGACCCAGTACTTC	CASSQQETQYF
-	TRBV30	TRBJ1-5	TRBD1	TGTGCCTGGAGCAAGGGGGACAGGGGAGATCAGCCCCAGCATTTT	CAWSKGDRGDQPQHF
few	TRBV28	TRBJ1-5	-	TGTGCCAGCACCTCCGGGAATCAGCCCCAGCATTTT	CASTSGNQPQHF
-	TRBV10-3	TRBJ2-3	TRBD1	TGTGCCATCGGACAGGGGGGCGGCACAGATACGCAGTATTTT	CAIGQGGGTDTQYF
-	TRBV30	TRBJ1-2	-	TGTGCCTGGAAGCCGGGGGAGCGAGGCTACACCTTC	CAWKPGERGYTF
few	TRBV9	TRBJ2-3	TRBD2	TGTGCCAGCACCCGGACTAGCGGGAGTCAGGATACGCAGTATTTT	CASTRTSGSQDTQYF
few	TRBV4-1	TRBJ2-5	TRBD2	TGCGCCAGCAGCCAAGATAGGGGACTAGTCGTTGAGACCCAGTACTTC	CASSQDRGLVVETQYF
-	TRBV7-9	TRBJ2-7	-	TGTGCCAGCAGCTTAGATTGGGCAGGGAAAGAGCAGTACTTC	CASSLDWAGKEQYF
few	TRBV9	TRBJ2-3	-	TGTGCCAGCAGCGTAGCTACCGGACAGCGGTCCACAGATACGCAGTATTTT	CASSVATGQRSTDTQYF
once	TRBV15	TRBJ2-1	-	TGTGCCACCAGCAGAGTGGGGGCCCTCGGTGAGCAGTTCTTC	CATSRVGALGEQFF
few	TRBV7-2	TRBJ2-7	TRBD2	TGTGCCAGCAGCTCCTCTAGCGGGAGGGGGTACGAGCAGTACTTC	CASSSSSGRGYEQYF
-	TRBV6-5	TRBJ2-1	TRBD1	TGTGCCAGCAGTGGGGGGGACAGGGGTAGAGGGGAGCAGTTCTTC	CASSGGDRGRGEQFF
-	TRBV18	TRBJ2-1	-	TGTGCCAGCTCACCACCGGCAGCCTACAATGAGCAGTTCTTC	CASSPPAAYNEQFF
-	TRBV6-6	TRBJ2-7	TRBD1	TGTGCCAGCAGTGGACAAGGGACAGACTCTCGACTCGAGCAGTACTTC	CASSGQGTDSRLEQYF
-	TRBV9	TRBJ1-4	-	TGTGCCAGCCGAGGAGAGACTTCTAATGAAAAACTGTTTTTT	CASRGETSNEKLFF
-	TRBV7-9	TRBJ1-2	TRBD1	TGTGCCAGCAGCTTCGAGGACAGGGTCGCCTATGGCTACACCTTC	CASSFEDRVAYGYTF